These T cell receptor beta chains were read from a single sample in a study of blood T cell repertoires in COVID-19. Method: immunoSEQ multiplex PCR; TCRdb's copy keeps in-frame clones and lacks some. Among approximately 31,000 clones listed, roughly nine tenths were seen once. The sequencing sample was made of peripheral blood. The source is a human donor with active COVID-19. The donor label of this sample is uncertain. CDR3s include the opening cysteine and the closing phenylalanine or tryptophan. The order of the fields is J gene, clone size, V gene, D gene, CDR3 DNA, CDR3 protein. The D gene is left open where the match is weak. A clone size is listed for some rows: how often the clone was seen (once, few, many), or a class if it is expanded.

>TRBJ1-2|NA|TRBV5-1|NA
TGCGCCAGCAGCCTGCCGGGACTCCCCTATGGCTACACCTTC
CASSLPGLPYGYTF
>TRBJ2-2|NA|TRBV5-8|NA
TGTGCCAGCAGCGGGCAGCGGAGGTGGACCGGGGAGCTGTTTTTT
CASSGQRRWTGELFF
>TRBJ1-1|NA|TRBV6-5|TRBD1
TGTGCCAGCAGTTTACCGGGACAGGGGGCCGGCGGGAAAGCTTTCTTT
CASSLPGQGAGGKAFF
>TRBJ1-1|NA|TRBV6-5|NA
TGTGCCAGCAGCCACATTACCATGAACACTGAAGCTTTCTTT
CASSHITMNTEAFF
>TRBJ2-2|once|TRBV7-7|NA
TGTGCCAGCAGCTCGAGCCCCCTGCCTGGAGGTAACACCGGGGAGCTGTTTTTT
CASSSSPLPGGNTGELFF
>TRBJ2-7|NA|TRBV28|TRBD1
TGTGCCAGCAGGTCGACCGGGACAGGGTCCTACGAGCAGTACTTC
CASRSTGTGSYEQYF
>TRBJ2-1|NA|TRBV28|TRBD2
TGTGCCAGCAGGGAGAGGACTAGCGGTTACAATGAGCAGTTCTTC
CASRERTSGYNEQFF
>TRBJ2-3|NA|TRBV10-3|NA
TGTGCCATCAACAACGGGAGCACAGATACGCAGTATTTT
CAINNGSTDTQYF
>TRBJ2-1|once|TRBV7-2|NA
TGTGCCAGCAGCTTAGATAGCAGGGCCTTATACAATGAGCAGTTCTTC
CASSLDSRALYNEQFF
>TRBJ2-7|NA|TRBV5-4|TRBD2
TGTGCCAGCAGCTCCTTTGGACTAGCGGGAGGCGCCTACGAGCAGTACTTC
CASSSFGLAGGAYEQYF
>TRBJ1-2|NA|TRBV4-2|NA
TGTGCCAGCAGCCCTCTAGGTCGGGAGGAAAACTATGGCTACACCTTC
CASSPLGREENYGYTF
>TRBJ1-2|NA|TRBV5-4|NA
TGTGCCAGCAGCTTGGACGGTTCGAACTATGGCTACACCTTC
CASSLDGSNYGYTF
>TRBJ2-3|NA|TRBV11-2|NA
TGTGCCAGCAGCTTAGACGGCGGAGGCTCAGATACGCAGTATTTT
CASSLDGGGSDTQYF
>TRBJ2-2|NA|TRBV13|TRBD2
TGTGCCAGCAGCTCTCGGACTAGGAACACCGGGGAGCTGTTTTTT
CASSSRTRNTGELFF
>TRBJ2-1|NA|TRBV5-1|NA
TGCGCCAGCAGCTTGGATGGGGGGACAGCGGCCTACAATGAGCAGTTCTTC
CASSLDGGTAAYNEQFF
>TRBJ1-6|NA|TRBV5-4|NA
TGTGCCAGCAGCGTGAAAGGACAAACGGGTTCACCCCTCCACTTT
CASSVKGQTGSPLHF
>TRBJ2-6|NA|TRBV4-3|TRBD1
TGCGCCAGCAGCCCCCGGACAGGGGGCGGCTCTGGGGCCAACGTCCTGACTTTC
CASSPRTGGGSGANVLTF
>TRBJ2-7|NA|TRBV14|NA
TGTGCCAGCAGCCAGGCCGTATACGAGCAGTACTTC
CASSQAVYEQYF
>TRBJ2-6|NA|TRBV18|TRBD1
TGTGCCAGCTCACCACGCATTGGACAGGGGGTCACCTCTGGGGCCAACGTCCTGACTTTC
CASSPRIGQGVTSGANVLTF
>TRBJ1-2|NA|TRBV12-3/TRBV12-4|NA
TGTGCCAGCAGAAAGGACAGCAACTATGGCTACACCTTC
CASRKDSNYGYTF
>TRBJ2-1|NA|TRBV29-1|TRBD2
TGCAGCGTTGAAACGGCCGCTAGCGGAAAACAGTTCTTC
CSVETAASGKQFF
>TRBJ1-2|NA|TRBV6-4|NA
TGTGCCAGCAGTGCTGGGCAATTACAGGGTCGGGTTTCCTATGGCTACACCTTC
CASSAGQLQGRVSYGYTF
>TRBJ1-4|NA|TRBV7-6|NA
TGTGCCAGCAGCTTAGCTCCCACAGGGCCAGGAACTAATGAAAAACTGTTTTTT
CASSLAPTGPGTNEKLFF
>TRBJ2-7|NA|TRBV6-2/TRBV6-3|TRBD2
TGTGCCAGCAGTCAAGGACTAGCGTTGGGCGAGCAGTACTTC
CASSQGLALGEQYF
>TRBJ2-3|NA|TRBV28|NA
TGTGCCAGCAGTTTCCGATGGCAGGGTAGCACAGATACGCAGTATTTT
CASSFRWQGSTDTQYF
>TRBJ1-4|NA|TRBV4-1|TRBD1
TGCGCCAGCAGCCAAGCAGGACAGGGTGAGGAAAAACTGTTTTTT
CASSQAGQGEEKLFF
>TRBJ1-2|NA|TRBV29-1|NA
TGCAGCGTTGAGGGAGGGTCTAACTATGGCTACACCTTC
CSVEGGSNYGYTF
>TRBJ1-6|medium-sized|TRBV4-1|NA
TGCGCCAGCAGCCAAGAGTGGGGGGAACGCAGTTCACCCCTCCACTTT
CASSQEWGERSSPLHF
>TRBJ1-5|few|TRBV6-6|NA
TGTGCCAGCAGTTACGAGGGTCCTAGGCAGCCCCAGCATTTT
CASSYEGPRQPQHF
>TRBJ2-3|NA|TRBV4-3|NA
TGCGCCAGCGGCGAGCGGGATACGCAGTATTTT
CASGERDTQYF
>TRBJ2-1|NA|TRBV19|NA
TGTGCCAGTAGTATAACCTATAGCTCCTACAATGAGCAGTTCTTC
CASSITYSSYNEQFF
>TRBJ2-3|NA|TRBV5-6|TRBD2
TGTGCCAGCAGCGGACTAGGTCCTAGCACAGATACGCAGTATTTT
CASSGLGPSTDTQYF
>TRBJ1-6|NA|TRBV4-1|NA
TGCGCCAGCAGCCAAGTGCGAGCGGGTAATTCACCCCTCCACTTT
CASSQVRAGNSPLHF